This T cell receptor beta chain was sequenced during a study of a mutant IDH1 vaccine in newly diagnosed glioma. Study-wide results and caveats: No link was apparently found between pseudoprogression and changes in top peripheral T cell clonotypes. Vaccination elicited immune responses in around 92% of patients.

Of note for this clone: Antigen unknown.

As to time point: baseline, week 1 (first vaccination visit). As to treatment: pre-vaccination baseline after standard-of-care therapy. Per the germline V gene, CDR1 is SGHDT and CDR2 is YYEEEE. The CDR3 contains 14 residues. V was clipped by 4 bases and J by 4 bases, with 15 bases between them. Sequenced by immunoSEQ multiplex PCR; TCRdb stores in-frame clones only, minus some. In the table there are tens of thousands of clones, 86% of which are singletons. Sequencing used PBMCs, obtained from a glioma patient treated with radiotherapy, temozolomide or both. The clonotype comes from a middle-aged man with glioma. The chain has TRBV5-6 and TRBJ2-7; a possible D gene is TRBD1 (6 bases). CDR3 nucleotides: TGTGCCAGCAGCGAGCCCCAGGGGCTATACGAGCAGTACTTC. It yields the protein CASSEPQGLYEQYF.